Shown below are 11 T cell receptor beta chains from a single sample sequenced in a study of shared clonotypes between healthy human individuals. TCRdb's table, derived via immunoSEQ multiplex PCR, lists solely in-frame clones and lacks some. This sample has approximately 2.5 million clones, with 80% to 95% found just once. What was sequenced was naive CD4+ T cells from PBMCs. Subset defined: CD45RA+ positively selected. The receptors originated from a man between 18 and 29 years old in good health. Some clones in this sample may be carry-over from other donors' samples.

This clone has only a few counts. The CDR3: CASSQSDASMLNYGYTF. CDR3 nucleotide sequence: TGTGCCAGCAGCCAAAGTGACGCAAGCATGCTGAACTATGGCTACACCTTC. The rearrangement joins TRBV4-2 to TRBJ1-2; no reliable D call. This CDR3 has 17 residues. Germline CDR1 LGHNA, CDR2 YNFKEQ. The germline V and J ends were trimmed by 2 bases and 2 bases, with 18 bases remaining between them.

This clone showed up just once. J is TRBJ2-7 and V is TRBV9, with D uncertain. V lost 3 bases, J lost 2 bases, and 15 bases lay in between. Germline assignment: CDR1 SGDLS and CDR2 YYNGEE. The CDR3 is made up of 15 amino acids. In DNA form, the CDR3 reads TGTGCCAGCAGCGCCGGGTTGGATGTTACCTACGAGCAGTACTTC. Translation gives CASSAGLDVTYEQYF.

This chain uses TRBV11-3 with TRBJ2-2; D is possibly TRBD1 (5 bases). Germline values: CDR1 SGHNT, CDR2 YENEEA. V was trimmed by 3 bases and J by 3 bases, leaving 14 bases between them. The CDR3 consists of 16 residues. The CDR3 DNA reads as TGTGCCAGCAGCTTCCAGGGTTCTGCGGACACCGGGGAGCTGTTTTTT. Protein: CASSFQGSADTGELFF.

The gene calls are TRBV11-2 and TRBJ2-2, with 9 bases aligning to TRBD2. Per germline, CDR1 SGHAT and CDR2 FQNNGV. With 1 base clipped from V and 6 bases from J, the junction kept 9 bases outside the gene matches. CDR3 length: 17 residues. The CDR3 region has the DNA TGTGCCAGCAGCTTAGTCGCGGGAGGGCCAAAGTCCGGGGAGCTGTTTTTT. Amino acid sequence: CASSLVAGGPKSGELFF.

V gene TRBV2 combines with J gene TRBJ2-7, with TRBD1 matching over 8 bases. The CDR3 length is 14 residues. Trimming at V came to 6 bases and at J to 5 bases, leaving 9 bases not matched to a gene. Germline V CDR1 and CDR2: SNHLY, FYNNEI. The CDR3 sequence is CASREQGVSHEQYF. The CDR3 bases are TGTGCCAGCAGAGAACAGGGGGTATCCCACGAGCAGTACTTC. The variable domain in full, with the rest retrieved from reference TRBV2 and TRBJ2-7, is EPEVTQTPSHQVTQMGQEVILRCVPISNHLYFYWYRQILGQKVEFLVSFYNNEISEKSEIFDDQFSVERPDGSNFTLKIRSTKLEDSAMYFCASREQGVSHEQYFGPGTRLTVT.

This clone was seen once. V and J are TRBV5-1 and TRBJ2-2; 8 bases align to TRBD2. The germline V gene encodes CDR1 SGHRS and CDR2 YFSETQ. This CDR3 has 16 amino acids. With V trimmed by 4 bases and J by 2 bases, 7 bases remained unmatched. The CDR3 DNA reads TGCGCCAGCAGCAACCGGGCGGGAGGTAACACCGGGGAGCTGTTTTTT. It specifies CASSNRAGGNTGELFF.

In DNA, the CDR3 is TGTGCCAGCAGTTTATCGGGAGGGTCGGGGGGCTATGGCTACACCTTC. Translating gives CASSLSGGSGGYGYTF. The gene calls are TRBV28 and TRBJ1-2, with D possibly being TRBD1 (5 bases). Germline CDR1 and CDR2: MDHEN and SYDVKM. With 1 base removed from V and 4 bases from J, the gap between germline ends came to 16 bases. This CDR3 comprises 16 residues.

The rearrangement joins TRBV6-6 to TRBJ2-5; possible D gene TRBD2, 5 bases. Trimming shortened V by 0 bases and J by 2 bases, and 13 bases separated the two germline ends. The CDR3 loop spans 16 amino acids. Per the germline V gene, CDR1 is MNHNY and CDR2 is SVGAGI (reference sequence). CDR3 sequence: CASSYSSGELQETQYF. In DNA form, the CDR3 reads TGTGCCAGCAGTTACTCGAGCGGAGAACTTCAAGAGACCCAGTACTTC.

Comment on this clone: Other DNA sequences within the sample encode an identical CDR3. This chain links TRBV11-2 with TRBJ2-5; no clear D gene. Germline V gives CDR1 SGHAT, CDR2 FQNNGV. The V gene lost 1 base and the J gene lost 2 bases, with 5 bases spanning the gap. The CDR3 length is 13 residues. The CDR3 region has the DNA TGTGCCAGCAGCTTAGGGCATCAAGAGACCCAGTACTTC. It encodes CASSLGHQETQYF.

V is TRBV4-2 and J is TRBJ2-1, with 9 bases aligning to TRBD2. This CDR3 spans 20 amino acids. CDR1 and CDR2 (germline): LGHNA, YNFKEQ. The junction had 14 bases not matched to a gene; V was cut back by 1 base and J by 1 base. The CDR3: CASSQAFGGAGGGSYNEQFF. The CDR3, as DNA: TGTGCCAGCAGCCAAGCCTTCGGCGGGGCGGGAGGGGGGTCCTACAATGAGCAGTTCTTC.

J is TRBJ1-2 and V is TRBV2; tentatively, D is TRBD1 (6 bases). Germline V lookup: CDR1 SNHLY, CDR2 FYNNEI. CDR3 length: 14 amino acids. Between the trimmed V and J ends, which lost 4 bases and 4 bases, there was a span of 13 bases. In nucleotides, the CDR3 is TGTGCCAGCAGTGTCGGGGGCTCGGTCTATGGCTACACCTTC. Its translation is CASSVGGSVYGYTF. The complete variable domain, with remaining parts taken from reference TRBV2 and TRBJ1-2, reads EPEVTQTPSHQVTQMGQEVILRCVPISNHLYFYWYRQILGQKVEFLVSFYNNEISEKSEIFDDQFSVERPDGSNFTLKIRSTKLEDSAMYFCASSVGGSVYGYTFGSGTRLTVV.